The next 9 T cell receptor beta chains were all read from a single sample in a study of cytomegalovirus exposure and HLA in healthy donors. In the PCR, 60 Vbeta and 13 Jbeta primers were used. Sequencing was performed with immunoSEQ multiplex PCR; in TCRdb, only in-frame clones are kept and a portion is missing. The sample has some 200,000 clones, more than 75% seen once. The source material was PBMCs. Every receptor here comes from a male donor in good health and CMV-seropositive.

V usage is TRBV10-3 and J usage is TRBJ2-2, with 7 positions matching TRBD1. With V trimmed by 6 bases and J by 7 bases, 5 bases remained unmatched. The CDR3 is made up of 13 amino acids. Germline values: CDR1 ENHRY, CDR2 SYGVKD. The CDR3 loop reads CAIRGTVDGELFF. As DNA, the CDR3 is TGTGCCATCAGGGGGACAGTGGACGGGGAGCTGTTTTTT.

The chain's CDR3 is CASSLGSGNEQYF. The CDR3 DNA sequence: TGTGCCAGCAGCTTAGGATCCGGTAACGAGCAGTACTTC. The chain links TRBV7-7 to TRBJ2-7; unclear D gene. Trimming removed 1 base at V and 5 bases at J, with 9 bases between. Germline CDR1 reads SSHAT; CDR2 reads FNYEAQ (reference sequence). The CDR3 runs 13 residues.

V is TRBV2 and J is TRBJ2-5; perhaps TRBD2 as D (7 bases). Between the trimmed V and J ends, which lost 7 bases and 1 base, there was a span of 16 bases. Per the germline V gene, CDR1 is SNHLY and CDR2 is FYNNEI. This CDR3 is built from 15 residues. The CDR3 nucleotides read TGTGCCAGCACGAGGGGGGCTAGCGGCCAAGAGACCCAGTACTTC. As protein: CASTRGASGQETQYF. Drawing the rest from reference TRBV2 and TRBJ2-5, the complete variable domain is EPEVTQTPSHQVTQMGQEVILRCVPISNHLYFYWYRQILGQKVEFLVSFYNNEISEKSEIFDDQFSVERPDGSNFTLKIRSTKLEDSAMYFCASTRGASGQETQYFGPGTRLLVL.

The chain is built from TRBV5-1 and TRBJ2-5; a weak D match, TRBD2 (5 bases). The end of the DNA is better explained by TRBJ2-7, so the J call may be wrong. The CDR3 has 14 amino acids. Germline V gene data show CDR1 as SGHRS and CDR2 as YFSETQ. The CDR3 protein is CASSLYGLSYEQYF. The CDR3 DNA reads TGCGCCAGCAGCTTATACGGACTCTCCTACGAGCAGTACTTC.

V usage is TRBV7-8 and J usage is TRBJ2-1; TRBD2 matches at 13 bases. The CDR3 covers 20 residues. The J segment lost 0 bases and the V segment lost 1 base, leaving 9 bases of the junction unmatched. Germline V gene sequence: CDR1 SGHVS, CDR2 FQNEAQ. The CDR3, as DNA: TGTGCCAGCAGCTTAGATGCCGGGACTAGCGGGGCGAACTCCTACAATGAGCAGTTCTTC. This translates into CASSLDAGTSGANSYNEQFF.

The CDR3 loop is CASSLGGFEQPQHF. For the CDR3, the DNA is TGTGCCAGCAGCTTGGGAGGATTCGAACAGCCCCAGCATTTT. This chain uses TRBV7-8 with TRBJ1-5; no firm D call. V lost 3 bases and J lost 7, with 13 bases in between. Germline V lookup: CDR1 SGHVS, CDR2 FQNEAQ. The CDR3 loop spans 14 amino acids.

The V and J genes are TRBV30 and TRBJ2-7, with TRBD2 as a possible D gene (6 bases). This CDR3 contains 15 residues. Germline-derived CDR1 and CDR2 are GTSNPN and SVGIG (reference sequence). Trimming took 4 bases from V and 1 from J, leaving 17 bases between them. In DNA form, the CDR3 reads TGTGCCTGGACCCGGCGGGGTCACCCGTCCTACGAGCAGTACTTC. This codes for CAWTRRGHPSYEQYF.

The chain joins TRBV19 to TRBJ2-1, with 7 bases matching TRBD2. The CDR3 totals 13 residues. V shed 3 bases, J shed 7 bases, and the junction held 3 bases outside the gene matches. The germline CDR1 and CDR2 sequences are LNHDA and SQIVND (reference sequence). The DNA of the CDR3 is TGTGCCAGTAGTATGGGCGGGAGTAATGAGCAGTTCTTC. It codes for CASSMGGSNEQFF.

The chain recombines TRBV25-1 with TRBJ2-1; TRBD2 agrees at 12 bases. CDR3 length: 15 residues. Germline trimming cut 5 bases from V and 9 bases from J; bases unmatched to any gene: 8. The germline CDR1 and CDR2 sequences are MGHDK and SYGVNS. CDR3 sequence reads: CASSRTSGMTSEQFF. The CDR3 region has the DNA TGTGCCAGCAGTCGGACTAGCGGGATGACTAGTGAGCAGTTCTTC. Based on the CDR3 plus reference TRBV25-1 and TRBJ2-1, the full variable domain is EADIYQTPRYLVIGTGKKITLECSQTMGHDKMYWYQQDPGMELHLIHYSYGVNSTEKGDLSSESTVSRIRTEHFPLTLESARPSHTSQYLCASSRTSGMTSEQFFGPGTRLTVL.